The clone carrying this T cell receptor (beta chain) was detected a few times. Its cognate antigen is unknown. Next came a second PCR, run for roughly 7 to 12 cycles, which used a sample-barcoded 5' primer along with a J-beta primer mix. Every individual sample yielded 2.5 million or more paired-end reads (each containing CDR3). TCRdb redid the calling of the 5' RACE reads with MiXCR, one entry per CDR3 protein. The repertoire holds some 890,000 distinct CDR3 sequences, with about 28% as singletons. The data derive from a study of blood T cells in healthy people across ages. The study's findings and limits: For the donors, CMV status was unknown and possibly confounded expanded clonotype changes. With age, beta diversity per million T cells declined roughly linearly, significantly by about 40.

The CDR3 totals 15 residues. Germline trimming cut 5 bases from V and 6 bases from J; bases unmatched to any gene: 7. Per the germline V gene, CDR1 is SGHRS and CDR2 is YFSETQ. A further study also used this sample, focusing on T cells of mothers and their children. From that second work: At a rate of 1.5 ug per 15 ul, cDNA synthesis received all of the extracted RNA.

The rearrangement joins TRBV5-1 to TRBJ2-1; 11 bases agree with TRBD2. Sequenced material: blood. The clonotype originates from a woman in her 40s in good health. CDR3 in DNA: TGCGCCAGCAGTTATATAGCGGGGGGGGCCAATGAGCAGTTCTTC. Translation: CASSYIAGGANEQFF. The complete variable domain, with remaining parts taken from reference TRBV5-1 and TRBJ2-1, reads KAGVTQTPRYLIKTRGQQVTLSCSPISGHRSVSWYQQTPGQGLQFLFEYFSETQRNKGNFPGRFSGRQFSNSRSEMNVSTLELGDSALYLCASSYIAGGANEQFFGPGTRLTVL.